Presented here are 26 T cell receptor beta chains from one specimen sequenced in a study of T cell responses to AZD1222 COVID-19 vaccine. The assay was immunoSEQ multiplex PCR, and TCRdb's table has in-frame clones only and misses some. The repertoire holds about 76,000 clones, with roughly 84% as singletons. Sequenced material: peripheral blood, taken on day 0 of AZD1222 vaccination. These receptors were collected from an adult in good health.

The table lists this clone with a few counts. The chain couples TRBV6-6 to TRBJ2-7; 8 nucleotides align to TRBD1. CDR3 size: 15 residues. Germline CDR1 MNHNY, CDR2 SVGAGI (reference sequence). With V trimmed by 3 bases and J by 3 bases, 7 bases remained unmatched. The CDR3 here is CASSYEWTGSYEQYF. CDR3 in DNA: TGTGCCAGCAGTTATGAGTGGACAGGGAGCTACGAGCAGTACTTC.

V and J are TRBV5-6 and TRBJ2-2, with D possibly matching TRBD2 (5 bases). This CDR3 has 16 residues. Germline assignment: CDR1 SGHDT and CDR2 YYEEEE. V dropped 4 bases and J dropped 6 bases, with 19 bases sitting between them. CDR3 protein: CASSPRRLARAGELFF. For the CDR3, the DNA is TGTGCCAGCAGCCCCCGTCGTCTAGCAAGGGCCGGGGAGCTGTTTTTT.

The chain uses TRBV7-2 and TRBJ2-2, with D uncertain. V gave up 3 bases and J gave up 7 bases, with 12 bases separating them. There are 14 residues in the CDR3. Germline values: CDR1 SGHTA, CDR2 FQGNSA. Here the CDR3 reads CASSFALGGGELFF. The CDR3 DNA sequence: TGTGCCAGCAGCTTTGCCCTAGGCGGCGGGGAGCTGTTTTTT.

This chain joins TRBV11-2 and TRBJ2-7; D unresolved. Trimming pared 1 base from V and 6 bases from J, leaving 10 bases between. The CDR3 is 13 residues long. Germline CDR1 is SGHAT and CDR2 is FQNNGV. This CDR3 is CASSLGRSGEQYF. Written as DNA, the CDR3 is TGTGCCAGCAGCTTAGGGAGAAGTGGCGAGCAGTACTTC.

This clone was seen a single time. V usage is TRBV19 and J usage is TRBJ1-2; D gene ambiguous. The CDR3 spans 15 residues. CDR1 and CDR2 (germline): LNHDA, SQIVND (reference sequence). V was shortened by 5 bases and J by 3 bases, with 16 bases between the two germline ends. For the CDR3, the DNA is TGTGCCAGTAGTGTATCACGGAGTCGCTACTATGGCTACACCTTC. Protein: CASSVSRSRYYGYTF.

This clone was seen once. This chain uses TRBV29-1 with TRBJ2-5; D is uncertain. In germline, CDR1 is SQVTM, CDR2 ANQGSEA. Trimming cost V 7 bases and J 3 bases, with 15 bases left between them. CDR3 length: 13 amino acids. The CDR3 region is CSAWSAREETQYF. In nucleotides, the CDR3 is TGCAGCGCTTGGAGCGCTCGAGAAGAGACCCAGTACTTC.

The chain is built from TRBV7-8 and TRBJ1-1, with D unresolved. CDR3 length: 17 amino acids. Germline CDR1 and CDR2: SGHVS and FQNEAQ. V lost 0 bases, J lost 6 bases, and 20 bases lay in between. CDR3 sequence: CASSLAYAAPLTSEAFF. In DNA, the CDR3 is TGTGCCAGCAGCTTAGCGTATGCAGCTCCCCTGACCTCTGAAGCTTTCTTT.

The V and J genes are TRBV6-6 and TRBJ2-7, with 11 bases identical to TRBD1. In germline, CDR1 is MNHNY, CDR2 SVGAGI (reference sequence). This CDR3 has 15 amino acids. With V trimmed by 2 bases and J by 6 bases, 6 bases remained unmatched. In nucleotides, the CDR3 is TGTGCCAGCAGTTACGTCGGACAGGGGGCCGGCGAGCAGTACGTC. It is translated as CASSYVGQGAGEQYV.

V and J are TRBV5-4 and TRBJ2-7, with 11 bases identical to TRBD2. The CDR3 covers 14 residues. From germline, CDR1 is SGHNT and CDR2 YYREEE (reference sequence). J lost 7 bases, V lost 0 bases, and 3 bases had no gene match. The CDR3 bases are TGTGCCAGCAGCTTGGGACTAGCGGGGAGAGAGCAGTACGTC. Translating gives CASSLGLAGREQYV.

The chain has TRBV6-5 and TRBJ1-1, with D perhaps matching TRBD1 (6 bases). Trimming pared 6 bases from V and 1 base from J, leaving 9 bases between. Germline CDR1 reads MNHEY; CDR2 reads SVGAGI. This CDR3 has 13 residues. CDR3 region: CASRGTTNTEAFF. CDR3 nucleotide sequence: TGTGCCAGCAGGGGGACAACGAACACTGAAGCTTTCTTT.

V gene TRBV19 combines with J gene TRBJ1-5, with TRBD1 matching over 9 bases. Germline lookup yields CDR1 LNHDA and CDR2 SQIVND (reference sequence). CDR3 length equals 15 residues. V lost 5 bases and J lost 2; bases outside the gene matches: 4. The CDR3 here is CASSGGTGRNQPQHF. The CDR3 nucleotides are TGTGCCAGTAGTGGCGGGACAGGGCGCAATCAGCCCCAGCATTTT.

This rearrangement joins TRBV7-2 to TRBJ1-1; D unresolved. Germline values: CDR1 SGHTA, CDR2 FQGNSA. This CDR3 is built from 16 residues. With 5 bases removed from V and 0 bases from J, the gap between germline ends came to 16 bases. The CDR3 DNA reads as TGTGCCAGCAGCCCCTCTTTAATAAGGGTGAACACTGAAGCTTTCTTT. It codes for CASSPSLIRVNTEAFF.

This chain connects TRBV2 to TRBJ1-6, with 10 bases that match TRBD1. Germline V lookup: CDR1 SNHLY, CDR2 FYNNEI. Losses at the gene ends were 4 bases for V and 11 bases for J; bases not matched to a gene: 11. CDR3 size: 16 residues. Here the CDR3 DNA reads TGTGCCAGCAGTGGGCCCCCGGGACAGGGGAGGACACCCCTCCACTTT. Protein product: CASSGPPGQGRTPLHF.

The chain is built from TRBV13 and TRBJ2-7; a possible D gene is TRBD2 (5 bases). The CDR3 loop spans 17 amino acids. Per germline, CDR1 PRHDT and CDR2 FYEKMQ (reference sequence). V lost 4 bases and J 2 bases, leaving 21 bases between the germline ends. The CDR3 bases are TGTGCCAGCAGCTGGACTCCAACGCATGCCTCAGCCTACGAGCAGTACTTC. Translated, it gives CASSWTPTHASAYEQYF.

The chain couples TRBV11-1 to TRBJ2-3; unclear D gene. The V end lost 5 bases, the J end lost 2 bases, and 11 bases lay between the germline ends. CDR3 length: 14 residues. Germline loops: CDR1 SGHAT, CDR2 FQDESV (reference sequence). The CDR3 region is CASSGQGNTDTQYF. CDR3 sequence (DNA): TGTGCCAGCAGCGGGCAAGGTAACACAGATACGCAGTATTTT.

This clone was recorded only once. The J gene is TRBJ1-2, the V gene TRBV28, with a tentative D call TRBD1 (6 bases). This CDR3 contains 13 residues. V was trimmed by 5 bases and J by 5 bases, leaving 12 bases between them. Germline V gene sequence: CDR1 MDHEN, CDR2 SYDVKM. The CDR3 nucleotides are TGTGCCAGCAGTCCTTCACAGGGTTATGGCTACACCTTC. Translated: CASSPSQGYGYTF.

V usage is TRBV6-5 and J usage is TRBJ2-7; TRBD2 agrees at 9 bases. There are 14 residues in the CDR3. V lost 6 bases to trimming and J lost 3 bases; unmatched junction nucleotides: 6. The germline CDR1 and CDR2 sequences are MNHEY and SVGAGI. In DNA, the CDR3 is TGTGCCAGCAGCAGTAGCGGGGGCCACTACGAGCAGTACTTC. This encodes CASSSSGGHYEQYF.

The V gene is TRBV7-8, the J gene TRBJ1-3; 9 bases are shared with TRBD1. CDR1 and CDR2 from the germline V gene are SGHVS and FQNEAQ. The CDR3 contains 15 residues. The junction had 6 bases not matched to a gene; V was cut back by 1 base and J by 8 bases. The CDR3 DNA sequence: TGTGCCAGCAGCTTAGTGTCACAGGGGGCAGACACCATATATTTT. Translating it yields CASSLVSQGADTIYF.

The chain has TRBV19 and TRBJ1-3; D gene uncertain. V lost 5 bases and J lost 5, with 7 bases in between. Per germline, CDR1 LNHDA and CDR2 SQIVND (reference sequence). CDR3 length equals 12 residues. The CDR3 nucleotides read TGTGCCAGTAGTCAGAGTCGAAACACCATATATTTT. Amino acid sequence: CASSQSRNTIYF.

The chain uses TRBV5-4 and TRBJ1-2; tentative D call: TRBD1 (5 bases). Germline-derived CDR1 and CDR2 are SGHNT and YYREEE (reference sequence). CDR3 length: 15 residues. The V gene lost 3 bases and the J gene lost 1 base, with 13 bases spanning the gap. The CDR3 nucleotides read TGTGCCAGCAGCTCAGGGACCAGGAGTAACTATGGCTACACCTTC. Protein: CASSSGTRSNYGYTF.

The J gene is TRBJ2-7, the V gene TRBV4-1; 9 bases are a match to TRBD2. The CDR3 consists of 19 residues. Germline V gene lookup returns CDR1 MGHRA and CDR2 YSYEKL. Trimming removed 0 bases from V and 1 base from J; junction bases left unmatched: 13. The CDR3 coding sequence is TGCGCCAGCAGCCAAGAGTTACCTAGCGGGAACACCCCATCCTACGAGCAGTACTTC. Its translation: CASSQELPSGNTPSYEQYF.

The chain couples TRBV27 to TRBJ2-1; 9 bases map to TRBD2. From germline, CDR1 is MNHEY and CDR2 SMNVEV (reference sequence). The CDR3 contains 17 residues. Germline trimming cut 6 bases from V and 8 bases from J; bases unmatched to any gene: 17. The DNA of the CDR3 is TGTGCCAGCAGCAACTTCGGGCGTGCGGGAGGGGCCCATGAGCAGTTCTTC. Translated: CASSNFGRAGGAHEQFF.

This clone has just one count. This chain connects TRBV15 to TRBJ1-6; D is unresolved. In germline, CDR1 is LNHNV, CDR2 YYDKDF (reference sequence). The V end lost 0 bases, the J end lost 5 bases, and 8 bases lay between the germline ends. The CDR3 is made up of 15 amino acids. The CDR3 DNA is TGTGCCACCAGCAGAGATCTGCCCAATAATTCACCCCTCCACTTT. It codes for CATSRDLPNNSPLHF.

The chain uses TRBV6-2 or TRBV6-3 and TRBJ2-2, with a weak D call TRBD2 (5 bases). Germline loops: CDR1 MNHEY, CDR2 SVGEGT. CDR3 length: 14 residues. The ends were cut back, 0 bases at V and 8 bases at J, with 10 bases in the middle. The CDR3 is CASSYSWRSGELFF. CDR3 in DNA: TGTGCCAGCAGTTACTCGTGGAGGTCGGGGGAGCTGTTTTTT.

This clone was picked up one time. The rearrangement uses TRBV18 and TRBJ2-1; TRBD1 might be the D (6 bases). CDR1 and CDR2 from the germline V gene are KGHSH and LQKENI. The V and J ends lost 3 bases and 4 bases respectively, with 10 bases between them. The CDR3 contains 14 residues. The CDR3 DNA sequence: TGTGCCAGCTCACCCTCAGGGGTTTACAATGAGCAGTTCTTC. As protein: CASSPSGVYNEQFF.

The V gene is TRBV5-1, the J gene TRBJ1-2; 9 bases are a match to TRBD1. CDR3 size: 15 residues. Per germline, CDR1 SGHRS and CDR2 YFSETQ. V shed 0 bases, J shed 6 bases, and the junction held 6 bases outside the gene matches. The CDR3 DNA follows: TGCGCCAGCAGCTTGGTAGGACAGGGGCAGCATGGCTACACCTTC. It specifies CASSLVGQGQHGYTF.